This passage covers 9 T cell receptor beta chains from one sample sequenced in a study of cytomegalovirus exposure and HLA in healthy donors. The PCR contained 60 Vbeta and 13 Jbeta primers. This table comes from immunoSEQ multiplex PCR, and its TCRdb copy is limited to in-frame clones, with some not included. The profile shows 150,000 to 200,000 clones, over 60% of them singletons. Material: PBMCs. Receptor source: a woman in her 30s in good health and CMV-seronegative.

With regard to this clone: Additional DNA sequences in this sample encode the identical CDR3. J is TRBJ1-2 and V is TRBV30, with TRBD1 as a possible D gene (6 bases). The CDR3 sequence is 11 residues long. V shed 3 bases and J shed 4 bases, with 6 bases lying between them. The germline V gene has CDR1 GTSNPN and CDR2 SVGIG (reference sequence). The DNA of the CDR3 is TGTGCCTGGAGCAGGGGCTATGGCTACACCTTC. It is translated as CAWSRGYGYTF.

This clone was counted between two and nine times. The rearrangement links TRBV4-1 to TRBJ2-3; 10 bases agree with TRBD2. Per germline, CDR1 MGHRA and CDR2 YSYEKL. Losses at the gene ends were 0 bases for V and 4 bases for J; bases not matched to a gene: 4. This CDR3 spans 16 amino acids. In DNA, the CDR3 is TGCGCCAGCAGCCAAGAAAAACTAGCGGGACCAGATACGCAGTATTTT. The encoded protein is CASSQEKLAGPDTQYF.

The V gene is TRBV11-3, the J gene TRBJ2-3; 12 bases match TRBD2. The germline V gene encodes CDR1 SGHNT and CDR2 YENEEA. The CDR3 spans 16 residues. The J segment lost 2 bases and the V segment lost 4 bases, leaving 4 bases of the junction unmatched. The CDR3 sequence: CASSSGLAGTTDTQYF. The DNA for the CDR3 is TGTGCCAGCAGCTCAGGACTAGCGGGGACCACAGATACGCAGTATTTT.

This chain connects TRBV5-4 to TRBJ2-2; D ambiguous. The CDR3 consists of 14 residues. With 4 bases removed from V and 3 bases from J, the gap between germline ends came to 10 bases. Germline-derived CDR1 and CDR2 are SGHNT and YYREEE (reference sequence). CDR3 nucleotides: TGTGCCAGCAGCCACCCATCGGACACCGGGGAGCTGTTTTTT. This codes for CASSHPSDTGELFF. Variable domain in full (rest from reference TRBV5-4 and TRBJ2-2): ETGVTQSPTHLIKTRGQQVTLRCSSQSGHNTVSWYQQALGQGPQFIFQYYREEENGRGNFPPRFSGLQFPNYSSELNVNALELDDSALYLCASSHPSDTGELFFGEGSRLTVL.

This clone was seen more than once but under ten times. This chain connects TRBV28 to TRBJ1-5; perhaps TRBD1 as D (5 bases). This CDR3 comprises 15 residues. Germline V gives CDR1 MDHEN, CDR2 SYDVKM. The V end lost 5 bases, the J end lost 6 bases, and 17 bases lay between the germline ends. The DNA of the CDR3 is TGTGCCAGCAGTCCGGGACTCGTTGTCGGTCAGCCCCAGCATTTT. It yields the protein CASSPGLVVGQPQHF.

This chain joins TRBV13 and TRBJ2-3; D possibly corresponds to TRBD2 (6 bases). The CDR3 runs 16 residues. V shed 1 base and J shed 2 bases, with 13 bases lying between them. CDR1 is PRHDT, CDR2 FYEKMQ, per germline (reference sequence). CDR3 bases: TGTGCCAGCAGCTTAGCACTAGCTGAGCCCACAGATACGCAGTATTTT. Residues: CASSLALAEPTDTQYF.

The rearrangement joins TRBV6-5 to TRBJ1-3; D is unclear. Germline CDR1 reads MNHEY; CDR2 reads SVGAGI. The V end lost 6 bases, the J end lost 1 base, and 10 bases lay between the germline ends. The CDR3 totals 14 residues. The CDR3 DNA reads as TGTGCCAGCAGCCTAGGTGGTTCTGGAAACACCATATATTTT. Protein: CASSLGGSGNTIYF.

The rearrangement links TRBV11-3 to TRBJ2-3; 9 nucleotides align to TRBD1. CDR3 length equals 19 residues. CDR1 is SGHNT, CDR2 YENEEA, per germline. The V gene end was trimmed by 5 bases and the J gene end by 0 bases; junction bases not matched to a gene: 15. The CDR3 spells CASSQGRWGTGTSTDTQYF. The CDR3, as DNA: TGTGCCAGCAGCCAGGGGCGGTGGGGGACAGGGACTAGCACAGATACGCAGTATTTT.

This clone was detected a few times. The V and J genes are TRBV29-1 and TRBJ2-7; D possibly corresponds to TRBD1 (6 bases). The CDR3 is made up of 15 amino acids. Trimming took off 1 base at V and 4 bases at J, with 17 bases between the two ends. CDR1 is SQVTM and CDR2 is ANQGSEA in the germline V gene. The CDR3 reads CSVEVDRDGRYEQYF. The CDR3 region has the DNA TGCAGCGTTGAAGTGGACAGAGATGGGAGATACGAGCAGTACTTC.